Reported below is one T cell receptor beta chain. Its antigen is not yet known. Within one base of it there is no much larger clone, and no base qualities were kept. The library was made by the immunoSEQ multiplex PCR assay. In the paper's pipeline: A statistical classification framework was built to diagnose cytomegalovirus status from the catalog of TCR beta chain sequences. TCRdb's version of the immuneACCESS table is confined to in-frame rearrangements and falls short of the full clone set. An unresolved V gene accounts for under half of the shortfall where checked; the remainder is of unknown origin. That table furnishes V, J and clone size, whereas the DNA furnished D and trimming. The sample includes about 120,000 clones, with approximately 90% observed a single time. Together, the top ten hold about 6% of the sample. This record belongs to a study of cytomegalovirus exposure and HLA in healthy donors (dated by TCRdb to about 2017). Regarding the research as a whole: The approximately 710 repertoires of the first cohort and the roughly 110 validation repertoires were produced on the same platform, according to a later analysis. The aim of the study was to test whether cataloging public T cell receptors could identify signatures of past pathogen exposure. The study combined high-throughput TCR immunosequencing, statistical association of individual TCRs with disease status, and machine learning to predict cytomegalovirus infection status. Besides the first cohort of under 700 subjects, a separate validation cohort made up of some 110 different subjects was used. Paper-wide results and their limitations: Cytomegalovirus status was reported to be diagnosed by the classifier with high specificity and sensitivity in both the original and validation cohorts. In a later analysis, TCRs clustered in the first cohort were found to also tend to co-occur in the roughly 130 validation repertoires, with around 94% of cluster scores above 0. Most TCR sequences were seen in very few donors, while some public TCRs were found in many individuals. A later analysis had no HLA typing for the validation cohort, so co-occurrence there was scored across all 110 or so repertoires. A total of roughly 160 TCR beta chains were listed by the study as associated with cytomegalovirus. According to the authors, the approach could potentially be generalized to other disease states and immunological phenotypes. A few of the identified cytomegalovirus-associated TCR beta chains were confirmed in vitro to be specific for cytomegalovirus antigens.

Separate from the roughly 700-subject first cohort, the validation cohort of more than 90 subjects was the group to which the donors belonged. Trimming leaves V shorter by 5 bases and J shorter by 7 bases, with the junction holding 12 bases beyond the gene matches. CDR1 and CDR2, looked up from the germline V gene, are MDHEN and SYDVKM. The CDR3 covers 15 residues, taking in both the cysteine and the phenylalanine. Solely the CDR3 DNA is kept, with 45 bases framed from the first base. The TCR sequence derives from a young woman in good health and CMV-seropositive. Sequencing used PBMCs. The chain was built from TRBV28 and TRBJ2-7; 9 bases in between match TRBD1. Here is the DNA: TGTGCCAGCAGTAGTCCGGGACAGGGATTTGGGGAGCAGTACTTC. It codes for CASSSPGQGFGEQYF.